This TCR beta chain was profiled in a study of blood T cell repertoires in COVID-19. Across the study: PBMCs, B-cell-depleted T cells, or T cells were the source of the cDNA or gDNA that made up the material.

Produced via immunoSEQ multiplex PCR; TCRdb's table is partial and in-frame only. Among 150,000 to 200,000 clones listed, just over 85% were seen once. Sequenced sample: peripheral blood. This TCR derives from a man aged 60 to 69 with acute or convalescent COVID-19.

The CDR3 nucleotides are TGTGCCAGCAGCCCGGGACAGGGGACCTACGAGCAGTACTTC. Amino acid sequence: CASSPGQGTYEQYF. The chain employs TRBV7-9 and TRBJ2-7; 10 bases line up with TRBD1. V shed 5 bases and J 2 bases; nucleotides not matched to a gene: 3. CDR3 size: 14 residues. The germline gives CDR1 SEHNR, CDR2 FQNEAQ (reference sequence).